Sequencing of this T cell receptor beta chain was carried out in a study of T cells in Graves' hyperthyroidism and ophthalmopathy. Study context: It was at initial diagnosis, before any treatment, that peripheral blood was collected.

From germline, CDR1 is SGHRS and CDR2 YFSETQ. The CDR3 is made up of 17 amino acids. V lost 3 bases, J lost 3 bases, and 11 bases stayed unmatched. Study-level points and caveats: Patients with ophthalmopathy were separated from those with stable hyperthyroidism by a 13 V-J model.

A remark on this clonotype: Its antigen is unidentified.

Amplified TCR beta CDR3 regions derived from RNA transcripts. TCR CDR3 underwent first-round RT-PCR with the HTBI primer set. MiXCR, applied by TCRdb to the multiplex PCR reads, yields one record per CDR3 protein. The data hold a few hundred thousand distinct CDR3 sequences, with roughly a sixth observed a single time. Clinicians diagnosed patients from clinical symptoms, serum thyroxine and TRAb, thyroid ultrasound and orbital computed tomography. The chain combines TRBV5-1 with TRBJ2-3; the match to TRBD1 covers 9 bases. The sequencing input was blood. The receptor's source is a young woman with Graves' ophthalmopathy. The CDR3 DNA reads as TGCGCCAGCAGCTCCGGGGCTCGACAGGGGGATACAGATACGCAGTATTTT. It is translated as CASSSGARQGDTDTQYF.